The sequence of this T cell receptor beta chain was determined in a study of T cells in Graves' hyperthyroidism and ophthalmopathy. Unmatched junction bases numbered 9, after V lost 4 bases and J lost 5 bases. This CDR3 is 16 amino acids long. The germline V gene has CDR1 LGHNA and CDR2 YSLEER. Many counts were recorded for this clonotype. RNA transcripts were the template for amplifying TCR beta CDR3 regions. The HTBI primer set drove a first-round RT-PCR of the TCR CDR3. TCRdb used MiXCR to reprocess the multiplex PCR reads, holding one entry per CDR3 protein. The data contain 700,000 to 950,000 distinct CDR3 sequences, 30% to 40% of them singletons. Fresh peripheral blood, 10 ml, yielded the PBMCs.

The sequenced sample was blood. This TCR was recovered from a woman aged 40 to 50 with Graves' hyperthyroidism. The chain uses TRBV4-3 and TRBJ2-7, with 12 bases aligning to TRBD1. CDR3 region: CASSLGTGGSFHEQYF. The CDR3 DNA reads TGCGCCAGCAGCCTAGGGACAGGGGGCTCATTCCACGAGCAGTACTTC.